These 5 T cell receptor beta chains came from one sample sequenced in a study of cytomegalovirus exposure and HLA in healthy donors. PCR used 60 Vbeta primers and 13 Jbeta primers. Only in-frame clones appear in the TCRdb table, and some are missing; sequencing was by immunoSEQ multiplex PCR. The top ten clones hold roughly 10% of a sample with under 250,000 clones, around 86% of them seen once. Sequencing was carried out using PBMCs. These TCRs come from a woman aged 45-59 years in good health and CMV-seropositive.

The chain has TRBV6-4 and TRBJ2-5, with TRBD2 matching 8 bases. The germline V gene has CDR1 MRHNA and CDR2 SNTAGT. V lost 4 bases to trimming and J lost 3 bases; unmatched junction nucleotides: 1. The CDR3 contains 13 residues. CDR3 residues: CASSGSGEETQYF. The CDR3 nucleotides read TGTGCCAGCAGTGGTAGCGGGGAAGAGACCCAGTACTTC.

This rearrangement joins TRBV4-1 to TRBJ2-6; 9 bases map to TRBD1. Germline assignment: CDR1 MGHRA and CDR2 YSYEKL. This CDR3 has 19 amino acids. The V segment lost 0 bases and the J segment 0 bases; nucleotides outside the gene matches: 6. CDR3 coding DNA: TGCGCCAGCAGCCAAGATGTCGGACAGGGGCTCTCTGGGGCCAACGTCCTGACTTTC. Translated, it gives CASSQDVGQGLSGANVLTF.

The rearrangement uses TRBV25-1 and TRBJ2-1; D is unresolved. This CDR3 is 11 amino acids long. With 4 bases removed from V and 15 bases from J, the gap between germline ends came to 13 bases. Germline V lookup: CDR1 MGHDK, CDR2 SYGVNS. CDR3 nucleotides: TGTGCCAGCAGTGTCCTCGGGTCGTGGTTCTTC. This sequence encodes CASSVLGSWFF.

The rearrangement joins TRBV6-1 to TRBJ1-5, with TRBD1 matching over 7 bases. Trimming at V came to 2 bases and at J to 1 base, leaving 2 bases not matched to a gene. Germline CDR1 reads MNHNS; CDR2 reads SASEGT. This CDR3 region has 15 residues. CDR3 loop: CASSERGRSNQPQHF. Here the CDR3 DNA reads TGTGCCAGCAGTGAAAGGGGGCGAAGCAATCAGCCCCAGCATTTT.

This chain uses TRBV13 with TRBJ1-1, with 8 bases lining up with TRBD1. V was pared by 0 bases and J by 6 bases, with 9 bases of the junction left unmatched. The CDR3 totals 16 residues. The germline CDR1 and CDR2 sequences are PRHDT and FYEKMQ (reference sequence). CDR3 coding DNA: TGTGCCAGCAGCTTAGGGACAGGGGTCCTCGAGGCTGAAGCTTTCTTT. This codes for CASSLGTGVLEAEAFF.